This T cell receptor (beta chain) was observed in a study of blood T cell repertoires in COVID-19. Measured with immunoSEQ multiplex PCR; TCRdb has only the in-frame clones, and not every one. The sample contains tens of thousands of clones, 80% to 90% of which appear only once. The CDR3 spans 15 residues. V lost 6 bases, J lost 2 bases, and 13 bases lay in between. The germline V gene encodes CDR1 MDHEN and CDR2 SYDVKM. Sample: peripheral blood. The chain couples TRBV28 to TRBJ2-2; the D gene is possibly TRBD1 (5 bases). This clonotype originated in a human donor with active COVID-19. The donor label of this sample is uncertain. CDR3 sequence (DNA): TGTGCCAGCAGCATGCAGGGTAGAAACACCGGGGAGCTGTTTTTT. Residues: CASSMQGRNTGELFF. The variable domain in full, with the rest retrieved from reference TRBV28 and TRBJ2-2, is DVKVTQSSRYLVKRTGEKVFLECVQDMDHENMFWYRQDPGLGLRLIYFSYDVKMKEKGDIPEGYSVSREKKERFSLILESASTNQTSMYLCASSMQGRNTGELFFGEGSRLTVL.